The 25 T cell receptor beta chains reported below all come from one sample, sequenced in a study of blood T cell repertoires in COVID-19. Sequenced by immunoSEQ multiplex PCR; TCRdb stores in-frame clones only, minus some. The sample records some 250,000 clones, around nine tenths being singletons. The material sequenced was peripheral blood. Receptor source: a man aged 25-40 years with active or convalescent COVID-19.

This chain connects TRBV6-5 to TRBJ1-1; 10 bases line up with TRBD1. V lost 2 bases, J lost 1 base, and 4 bases stayed unmatched. Germline loops: CDR1 MNHEY, CDR2 SVGAGI. This CDR3 region has 16 residues. The CDR3 DNA reads as TGTGCCAGCAGTTACCCCGGACAGGGGGGGAACACTGAAGCTTTCTTT. Amino acids: CASSYPGQGGNTEAFF.

The chain combines TRBV30 with TRBJ2-7; 8 positions agree with TRBD1. V gave up 2 bases and J gave up 6 bases; unmatched junction bases: 9. Germline V gene data show CDR1 as GTSNPN and CDR2 as SVGIG (reference sequence). The CDR3 loop spans 14 amino acids. The CDR3 sequence is CAWSTGTGSGEQYF. CDR3 in DNA: TGTGCCTGGAGTACCGGGACAGGATCGGGCGAGCAGTACTTC.

In this sample, this clone turned up once. The chain recombines TRBV6-2 or TRBV6-3 with TRBJ2-1; 8 nucleotides line up with TRBD2. The V gene's germline CDR1 is MNHEY and CDR2 SVGEGT. This CDR3 region has 15 residues. V was pared by 0 bases and J by 15 bases, with 13 bases of the junction left unmatched. The CDR3, as DNA: TGTGCCAGCAGTTACTCTTCCGAAGCGGGGGCAAGGAGGTTCTTC. Translation gives CASSYSSEAGARRFF.

The chain carries TRBV5-1 and TRBJ1-6; no definite D call. In germline, CDR1 is SGHRS, CDR2 YFSETQ. The CDR3 sequence is 16 residues long. Trimming cost V 0 bases and J 8 bases, with 15 bases left between them. DNA for the CDR3: TGCGCCAGCAGCTTGGCCCTCGGCCGTGCGGATTCACCCCTCCACTTT. Translation: CASSLALGRADSPLHF. Full variable domain (remainder filled in from reference TRBV5-1 and TRBJ1-6): KAGVTQTPRYLIKTRGQQVTLSCSPISGHRSVSWYQQTPGQGLQFLFEYFSETQRNKGNFPGRFSGRQFSNSRSEMNVSTLELGDSALYLCASSLALGRADSPLHFGNGTRLTVT.

This clone appeared a few times. The rearrangement links TRBV30 to TRBJ1-5, with D tentatively TRBD1 (5 bases). Germline V gene data show CDR1 as GTSNPN and CDR2 as SVGIG (reference sequence). This CDR3 has 13 residues. Deletions cut 0 bases from V and 8 bases from J, with 11 bases between. The CDR3 is CAWSVPGIEPQHF. The CDR3, as DNA: TGTGCCTGGAGTGTGCCAGGGATCGAGCCCCAGCATTTT. Looking up the rest from reference TRBV30 and TRBJ1-5 gives the full variable domain: SQTIHQWPATLVQPVGSPLSLECTVEGTSNPNLYWYRQAAGRGLQLLFYSVGIGQISSEVPQNLSASRPQDRQFILSSKKLLLSDSGFYLCAWSVPGIEPQHFGDGTRLSIL.

The CDR3 nucleotides are TGTGCCAGCAGCCCCAGGGTGGAGGGGAACCAAGAGACCCAGTACTTC. This sequence encodes CASSPRVEGNQETQYF. The chain recombines TRBV9 with TRBJ2-5; D might be TRBD2 (6 bases). V lost 4 bases, J lost 0 bases, and 16 bases lay in between. Per the germline V gene, CDR1 is SGDLS and CDR2 is YYNGEE. The CDR3 totals 16 residues.

The chain carries TRBV7-9 and TRBJ1-1; 8 bases are shared with TRBD1. The V gene's germline CDR1 is SEHNR and CDR2 FQNEAQ (reference sequence). CDR3 length: 14 amino acids. V shed 7 bases and J 6 bases; nucleotides not matched to a gene: 10. The CDR3 region is CASTDREILSEAFF. CDR3 nucleotides: TGTGCCAGCACGGACAGGGAAATTCTCTCTGAAGCTTTCTTT.

This chain connects TRBV30 to TRBJ1-3; D gene ambiguous. The CDR3 sequence is 13 residues long. Trimming removed 1 base from V and 1 base from J, with 5 bases in between. The germline gives CDR1 GTSNPN, CDR2 SVGIG (reference sequence). CDR3 loop: CAWSAGSGNTIYF. In DNA, the CDR3 is TGTGCCTGGAGTGCGGGGTCTGGAAACACCATATATTTT.

The J gene is TRBJ2-6, the V gene TRBV7-9, with 8 bases lining up with TRBD1. The CDR3 spans 17 residues. The germline V gene has CDR1 SEHNR and CDR2 FQNEAQ (reference sequence). J lost 0 bases, V lost 5 bases, and 6 bases had no gene match. CDR3 in DNA: TGTGCCAGCAGCGGGGACAGGAGAGTCTCTGGGGCCAACGTCCTGACTTTC. It encodes CASSGDRRVSGANVLTF.

This chain joins TRBV3-1 (or the pseudogene TRBV3-2) and TRBJ1-1; unclear D gene. CDR3 length: 14 amino acids. Trimming removed 4 bases from V and 3 bases from J, with 12 bases in between. CDR1 and CDR2 from the germline V gene are LGHDT and YNNKEL (reference sequence). The CDR3 here is CASSLGRRDTEAFF. CDR3 DNA: TGTGCCAGCAGCCTTGGTCGCCGAGACACTGAAGCTTTCTTT.

This chain links TRBV29-1 with TRBJ1-2; D remains unclear. Germline CDR1 and CDR2: SQVTM and ANQGSEA. V gave up 5 bases and J gave up 8 bases, with 21 bases separating them. The CDR3 length is 14 residues. In DNA, the CDR3 is TGCAGCGTTTTGCTTCTAGGTGACGCTAGCGGCTACACCTTC. Translation: CSVLLLGDASGYTF.

The DNA of the CDR3 is TGCAGCGTTGAAATAAGGGGGCGAGAAGCTTTCTTT. This codes for CSVEIRGREAFF. The rearrangement uses TRBV29-1 and TRBJ1-1, with 7 bases lining up with TRBD1. The V gene end was trimmed by 2 bases and the J gene end by 8 bases; junction bases not matched to a gene: 5. The CDR3 extends over 12 amino acids. Germline V gives CDR1 SQVTM, CDR2 ANQGSEA. Full variable domain (outside the CDR3, taken from reference TRBV29-1 and TRBJ1-1): SAVISQKPSRDICQRGTSLTIQCQVDSQVTMMFWYRQQPGQSLTLIATANQGSEATYESGFVIDKFPISRPNLTFSTLTVSNMSPEDSSIYLCSVEIRGREAFFGQGTRLTVV.

V and J are TRBV5-1 and TRBJ2-6; 7 nucleotides agree with TRBD2. With V trimmed by 2 bases and J by 0 bases, 5 bases remained unmatched. Looked up from germline, CDR1 is SGHRS and CDR2 is YFSETQ. The CDR3 covers 17 residues. The CDR3 DNA is TGCGCCAGCAGCTTTCAGCGGGATTACTCTGGGGCCAACGTCCTGACTTTC. Translating gives CASSFQRDYSGANVLTF.

This chain joins TRBV29-1 and TRBJ1-1; D is ambiguous. CDR3 size: 11 residues. From germline, CDR1 is SQVTM and CDR2 ANQGSEA. V was clipped by 8 bases and J by 3 bases, with 10 bases between them. CDR3 protein: CSSSRDTEAFF. The CDR3 DNA reads TGCAGCTCCTCCCGGGACACTGAAGCTTTCTTT.

The chain couples TRBV2 to TRBJ2-5; D is unclear. V gave up 4 bases and J gave up 2 bases, with 8 bases separating them. Germline V gene data show CDR1 as SNHLY and CDR2 as FYNNEI. The CDR3 covers 13 residues. This chain's CDR3 is CASSVTLQETQYF. The DNA for the CDR3 is TGTGCCAGCAGTGTAACTTTACAAGAGACCCAGTACTTC.

The chain employs TRBV19 and TRBJ1-2; D call uncertain. The CDR3 contains 13 residues. The germline V gene has CDR1 LNHDA and CDR2 SQIVND (reference sequence). Trimming left V 4 bases short and J 2 bases short, with 8 bases between. The CDR3 reads CASSTQTNYGYTF. The CDR3 coding sequence is TGTGCCAGTAGTACGCAGACAAACTATGGCTACACCTTC.

The CDR3 DNA reads as TGTGCCAGCAGCGGGACTCGGGCCAGGATGTTGGACGAGCAGTACTTC. It translates to CASSGTRARMLDEQYF. The chain uses TRBV2 and TRBJ2-7, with D perhaps TRBD2 (6 bases). Germline loops: CDR1 SNHLY, CDR2 FYNNEI. V was pared by 6 bases and J by 5 bases, with 23 bases between. This CDR3 is 16 amino acids long.

The chain employs TRBV5-6 and TRBJ2-5, with a tentative D call TRBD2 (6 bases). The CDR3 has 15 amino acids. Germline lookup yields CDR1 SGHDT and CDR2 YYEEEE. The V and J ends lost 4 bases and 3 bases respectively, with 16 bases between them. CDR3 protein: CASSPAGTGEETQYF. DNA of the CDR3: TGTGCCAGCAGCCCGGCGGGAACAGGCGAAGAGACCCAGTACTTC.

This clone was picked up one time. V usage is TRBV19 and J usage is TRBJ1-5; D gene uncertain. The V gene lost 3 bases and the J gene lost 7 bases, with 13 bases spanning the gap. CDR3 length: 14 residues. Germline V gene lookup returns CDR1 LNHDA and CDR2 SQIVND (reference sequence). In DNA, the CDR3 is TGTGCCAGTAGTATGGGAGGGATGGGGCAGCCCCAGCATTTT. Translated: CASSMGGMGQPQHF.

The V call is TRBV11-2, the J call TRBJ1-2; D unclear. Germline V gene sequence: CDR1 SGHAT, CDR2 FQNNGV. This CDR3 contains 14 residues. Trimming left V 3 bases short and J 1 base short, with 9 bases between. The CDR3 spells CASSFSSFNYGYTF. CDR3 sequence (DNA): TGTGCCAGCAGCTTTTCGTCCTTTAACTATGGCTACACCTTC.

This chain links TRBV7-6 with TRBJ2-1; D might be TRBD2 (5 bases). The CDR3 contains 18 residues. CDR1 SGHVS and CDR2 FNYEAQ come from the germline V gene. V was shortened by 10 bases and J by 0 bases, with 25 bases between the two germline ends. CDR3 sequence reads: CATHSGASGWSSYNEQFF. In DNA form, the CDR3 reads TGTGCCACCCACAGTGGAGCCAGCGGCTGGAGCTCCTACAATGAGCAGTTCTTC.

CDR3 in amino acids: CASRKSGTSGARRFF. In DNA form, the CDR3 reads TGCGCCAGCAGGAAATCTGGGACTAGCGGGGCTAGGCGGTTCTTC. This sequence joins TRBV5-1 and TRBJ2-1; TRBD2 agrees at 13 bases. The CDR3 has 15 residues. Trimming at V came to 5 bases and at J to 15 bases, leaving 14 bases not matched to a gene. Germline V gene data show CDR1 as SGHRS and CDR2 as YFSETQ.

This clone was observed a single time. The chain links TRBV6-6 to TRBJ2-3; D possibly corresponds to TRBD2 (5 bases). V was clipped by 7 bases and J by 1 base, with 6 bases between them. The CDR3 has 12 residues. The germline CDR1 and CDR2 sequences are MNHNY and SVGAGI (reference sequence). The CDR3 here is CASMEGTDTQYF. CDR3 nucleotides: TGTGCCAGCATGGAGGGCACAGATACGCAGTATTTT.

A single count supports this clone. V usage is TRBV7-9 and J usage is TRBJ1-2, with 7 positions matching TRBD1. Germline lookup yields CDR1 SEHNR and CDR2 FQNEAQ (reference sequence). The V gene end was trimmed by 5 bases and the J gene end by 3 bases; junction bases not matched to a gene: 9. The CDR3 sequence is 15 residues long. CDR3 amino acids: CASSGGQRGDYGYTF. The CDR3 bases are TGTGCCAGCAGCGGGGGACAGCGCGGGGACTATGGCTACACCTTC. Based on the CDR3 plus reference TRBV7-9 and TRBJ1-2, the full variable domain is DTGVSQNPRHKITKRGQNVTFRCDPISEHNRLYWYRQTLGQGPEFLTYFQNEAQLEKSRLLSDRFSAERPKGSFSTLEIQRTEQGDSAMYLCASSGGQRGDYGYTFGSGTRLTVV.

The V call is TRBV7-2, the J call TRBJ1-4, with D possibly matching TRBD1 (5 bases). The CDR3 is made up of 15 amino acids. Germline assignment: CDR1 SGHTA and CDR2 FQGNSA. Between the trimmed V and J ends, which lost 0 bases and 2 bases, there was a span of 7 bases. In nucleotides, the CDR3 is TGTGCCAGCAGCTTAGCGCAGGGCACTAATGAAAAACTGTTTTTT. Its protein product is CASSLAQGTNEKLFF.